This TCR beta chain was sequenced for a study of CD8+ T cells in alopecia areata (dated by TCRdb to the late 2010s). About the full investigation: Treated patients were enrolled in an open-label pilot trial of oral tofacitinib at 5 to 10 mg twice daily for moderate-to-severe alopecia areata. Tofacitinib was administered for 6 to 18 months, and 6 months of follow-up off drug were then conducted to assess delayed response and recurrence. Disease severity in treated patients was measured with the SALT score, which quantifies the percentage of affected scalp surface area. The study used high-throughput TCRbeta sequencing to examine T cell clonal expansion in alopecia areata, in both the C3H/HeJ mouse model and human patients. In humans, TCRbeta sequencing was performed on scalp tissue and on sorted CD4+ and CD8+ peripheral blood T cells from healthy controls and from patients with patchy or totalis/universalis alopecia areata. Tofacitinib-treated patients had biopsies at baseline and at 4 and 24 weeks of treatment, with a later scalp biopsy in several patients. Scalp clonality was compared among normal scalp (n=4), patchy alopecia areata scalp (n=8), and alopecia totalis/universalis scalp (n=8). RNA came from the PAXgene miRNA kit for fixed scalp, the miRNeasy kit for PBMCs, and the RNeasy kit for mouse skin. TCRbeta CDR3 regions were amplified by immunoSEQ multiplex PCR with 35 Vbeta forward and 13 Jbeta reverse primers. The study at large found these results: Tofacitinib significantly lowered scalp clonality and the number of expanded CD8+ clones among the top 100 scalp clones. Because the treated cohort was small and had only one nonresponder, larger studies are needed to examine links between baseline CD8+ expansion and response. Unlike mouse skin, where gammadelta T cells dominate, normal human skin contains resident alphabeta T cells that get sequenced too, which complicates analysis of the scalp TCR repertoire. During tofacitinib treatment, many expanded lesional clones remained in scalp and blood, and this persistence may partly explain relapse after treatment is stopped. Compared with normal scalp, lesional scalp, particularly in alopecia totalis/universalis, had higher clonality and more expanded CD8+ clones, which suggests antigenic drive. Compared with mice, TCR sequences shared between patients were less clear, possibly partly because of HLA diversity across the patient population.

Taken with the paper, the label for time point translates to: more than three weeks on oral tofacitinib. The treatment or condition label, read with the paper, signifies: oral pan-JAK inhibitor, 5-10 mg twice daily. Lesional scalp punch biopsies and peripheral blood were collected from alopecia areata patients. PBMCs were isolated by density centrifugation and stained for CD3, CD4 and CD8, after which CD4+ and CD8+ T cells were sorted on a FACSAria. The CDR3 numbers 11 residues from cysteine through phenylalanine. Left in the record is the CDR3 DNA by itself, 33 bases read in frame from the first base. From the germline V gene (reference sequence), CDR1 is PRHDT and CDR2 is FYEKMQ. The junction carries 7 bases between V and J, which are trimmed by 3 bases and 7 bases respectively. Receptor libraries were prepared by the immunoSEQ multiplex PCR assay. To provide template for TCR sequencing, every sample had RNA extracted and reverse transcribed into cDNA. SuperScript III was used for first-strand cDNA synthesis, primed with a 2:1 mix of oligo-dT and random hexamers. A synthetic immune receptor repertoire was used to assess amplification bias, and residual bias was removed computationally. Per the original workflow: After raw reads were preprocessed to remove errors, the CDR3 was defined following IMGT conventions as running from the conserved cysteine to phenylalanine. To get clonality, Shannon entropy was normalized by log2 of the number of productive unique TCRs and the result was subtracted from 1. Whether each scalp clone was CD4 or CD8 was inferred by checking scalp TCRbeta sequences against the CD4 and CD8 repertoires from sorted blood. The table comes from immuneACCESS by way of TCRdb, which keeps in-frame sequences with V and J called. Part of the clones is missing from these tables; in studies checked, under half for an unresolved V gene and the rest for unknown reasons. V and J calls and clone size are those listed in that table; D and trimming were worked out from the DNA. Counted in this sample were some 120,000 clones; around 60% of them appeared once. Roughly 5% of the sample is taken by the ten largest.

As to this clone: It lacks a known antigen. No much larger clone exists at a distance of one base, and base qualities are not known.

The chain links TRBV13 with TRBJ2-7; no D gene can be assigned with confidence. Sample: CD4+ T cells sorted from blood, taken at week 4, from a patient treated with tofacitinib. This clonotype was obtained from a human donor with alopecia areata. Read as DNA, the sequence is TGTGCCAGCAGCTTCCTACGAGAGCAGTACTTC. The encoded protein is CASSFLREQYF.